These T cell receptor beta chains were read from a single sample in a study of OX40 agonist ivuxolimab in advanced cancers. Some clones are missing from TCRdb's copy, which holds only in-frame ones; the method was immunoSEQ multiplex PCR. The data hold about 85,000 clones, with around nine tenths observed a single time. Sequencing used CD4+ or CD8+ T cells sorted from blood, obtained in a trial of the OX40 agonist ivuxolimab. These receptors all come from an adult with an advanced solid tumor such as melanoma, head and neck, liver or kidney cancer. Both conserved end residues are trimmed from each CDR3.

v_call	j_call	cdr3_aa
TRBV7-2	TRBJ2-1	ASSPPGLAGYNEQF
TRBV18	TRBJ1-2	ASSPNGQGDYGYT
TRBV7-3	TRBJ1-2	ASSLDKNNYGYT
TRBV28	TRBJ1-2	ASSLSSYNYGYT
TRBV2	TRBJ2-2	ASGRGEWATGELF
TRBV5-6	TRBJ2-6	ASSLNRAGANVLT
TRBV7-9	TRBJ1-3	ASSLGNTIY
TRBV10-1	TRBJ2-2	ASSENTGELF
TRBV10-1	TRBJ2-2	ASSESKGGGELF
TRBV1	TRBJ2-1	TSSQQWRAYNEQF
TRBV10-1	TRBJ2-4	ASSEKTGRSKNIQY
TRBV11-1	TRBJ2-6	ASTRAGANVLT
TRBV5-5	TRBJ1-1	ASSSGSLNTEAF
TRBV6-6	TRBJ1-5	ASSIGVLSNQPQH
TRBV7-2	TRBJ2-3	ASSFRTGGATDTQY
TRBV5-1	TRBJ1-1	ASSLGQNKPNTEAF